The 27 T cell receptor beta chains reported below all come from one sample, sequenced in a study of blood T cell repertoires in COVID-19. Clones were read by immunoSEQ multiplex PCR, and TCRdb kept only the in-frame ones, dropping some. The table has fewer than 250,000 clones, 80% to 90% seen once. Sequencing input: PBMCs or T cells enriched from blood (not recorded which). The receptors here all came from a man aged 25-45 years in a cohort exposed to, infected with or recovered from COVID-19 (not recorded which).

The chain couples TRBV6-2 or TRBV6-3 to TRBJ2-5; TRBD2 aligns across 7 bases. V shed 6 bases, J shed 1 base, and the junction held 14 bases outside the gene matches. This CDR3 spans 17 amino acids. CDR1 and CDR2 (germline): MNHEY, SVGEGT. The chain's CDR3 is CASSTRPGAGTQETQYF. The CDR3 DNA sequence: TGTGCCAGCAGCACACGACCAGGAGCGGGAACCCAAGAGACCCAGTACTTC.

The CDR3 DNA follows: TGTGCCAGCTCACCACTGGGCCCTAATCGGGGGACCAATCAGCCCCAGCATTTT. Encoded protein: CASSPLGPNRGTNQPQHF. The rearrangement links TRBV18 to TRBJ1-5; perhaps TRBD1 as D (5 bases). Trimming cost V 1 base and J 3 bases, with 19 bases left between them. Germline V gene sequence: CDR1 KGHSH, CDR2 LQKENI. CDR3 length: 18 amino acids.

The gene calls are TRBV27 and TRBJ1-1, with 9 bases aligning to TRBD1. V lost 6 bases to trimming and J lost 0 bases; unmatched junction nucleotides: 5. The CDR3 is made up of 15 amino acids. CDR1 and CDR2 (germline): MNHEY, SMNVEV (reference sequence). The CDR3 DNA reads as TGTGCCAGCAGCCCTTGGGACAGGGTGAACACTGAAGCTTTCTTT. Translated, it gives CASSPWDRVNTEAFF.

The genes are TRBV24-1 and TRBJ2-1; 8 bases map to TRBD2. Germline V CDR1 and CDR2: KGHDR, SFDVKD. The ends lost 5 bases at V and 8 bases at J; junction bases unmatched: 10. The CDR3 totals 15 residues. CDR3 nucleotide sequence: TGTGCCACCAGTGTGGTACGGGAGGGCCGCCATGAGCAGTTCTTC. This translates into CATSVVREGRHEQFF.

This clone was counted a single time. The chain links TRBV9 to TRBJ2-1, with D tentatively TRBD2 (6 bases). CDR3 size: 17 residues. Looked up from germline, CDR1 is SGDLS and CDR2 is YYNGEE. The V end lost 0 bases, the J end lost 8 bases, and 21 bases lay between the germline ends. The CDR3 bases are TGTGCCAGCAGCGTAGAGGGAGCGGGTATGGCGGCGGATGAGCAGTTCTTC. This codes for CASSVEGAGMAADEQFF. Complete variable domain (other parts from reference TRBV9 and TRBJ2-1): DSGVTQTPKHLITATGQRVTLRCSPRSGDLSVYWYQQSLDQGLQFLIQYYNGEERAKGNILERFSAQQFPDLHSELNLSSLELGDSALYFCASSVEGAGMAADEQFFGPGTRLTVL.

The chain employs TRBV27 and TRBJ2-7; D uncertain. CDR3 length: 13 amino acids. V was cut by 8 bases and J by 1 base, with 12 bases left in between. The germline gives CDR1 MNHEY, CDR2 SMNVEV (reference sequence). The CDR3 DNA reads as TGTGCCAGCGGGCGATCTTTGTCCTACGAGCAGTACTTC. Protein: CASGRSLSYEQYF.

The genes are TRBV11-3 and TRBJ2-2; a weak D match, TRBD1 (6 bases). The CDR3 is made up of 12 amino acids. Germline V gene data show CDR1 as SGHNT and CDR2 as YENEEA. Trimming shortened V by 7 bases and J by 6 bases, and 9 bases separated the two germline ends. The CDR3 DNA sequence: TGTGCCAGCACACACAGGGCCGGGGAGCTGTTTTTT. It yields the protein CASTHRAGELFF.

This chain uses TRBV5-1 with TRBJ1-1; no reliable D call. CDR1 SGHRS and CDR2 YFSETQ come from the germline V gene. V was shortened by 6 bases and J by 3 bases, with 12 bases between the two germline ends. This CDR3 is 13 amino acids long. The DNA for the CDR3 is TGCGCCAGCAAAGACGGGGAGCACACTGAAGCTTTCTTT. It translates to CASKDGEHTEAFF.

The chain employs TRBV28 and TRBJ1-2; a possible D gene is TRBD1 (6 bases). Germline CDR1 is MDHEN and CDR2 is SYDVKM. The ends were cut back, 8 bases at V and 6 bases at J, with 22 bases in the middle. This CDR3 spans 15 amino acids. The CDR3 sequence: CASGLSGQSPHGYTF. CDR3 bases: TGTGCCAGCGGACTTTCAGGACAGTCACCACATGGCTACACCTTC.

This chain links TRBV27 with TRBJ1-2, with D perhaps matching TRBD1 (6 bases). V lost 5 bases and J lost 4, with 11 bases in between. The CDR3 length is 13 residues. Germline V gene lookup returns CDR1 MNHEY and CDR2 SMNVEV (reference sequence). This CDR3 is CASSIQGGYGYTF. The CDR3 region has the DNA TGTGCCAGCAGTATACAGGGCGGCTATGGCTACACCTTC.

The chain is built from TRBV5-1 and TRBJ2-3, with 12 nucleotides matching TRBD2. This CDR3 is 15 amino acids long. V was clipped by 1 base and J by 7 bases; unmatched bases: 4. Germline V gene data show CDR1 as SGHRS and CDR2 as YFSETQ. The CDR3 DNA reads TGCGCCAGCAGCTTGTCTACTAGCGGGAGGCATACGCAGTATTTT. It yields the protein CASSLSTSGRHTQYF.

The gene calls are TRBV7-6 and TRBJ2-3; 8 bases match TRBD1. CDR1 is SGHVS, CDR2 FNYEAQ, per germline. This CDR3 spans 16 amino acids. V was clipped by 0 bases and J by 1 base; unmatched bases: 3. CDR3 protein: CASSLAGQGRTDTQYF. CDR3 in DNA: TGTGCCAGCAGCTTAGCAGGACAGGGCCGCACAGATACGCAGTATTTT. The whole variable domain, remainder taken from reference TRBV7-6 and TRBJ2-3, is GAGVSQSPRYKVTKRGQDVALRCDPISGHVSLYWYRQALGQGPEFLTYFNYEAQQDKSGLPNDRFSAERPEGSISTLTIQRTEQRDSAMYRCASSLAGQGRTDTQYFGPGTRLTVL.

The chain uses TRBV24-1 and TRBJ2-5, with D tentatively TRBD2 (5 bases). V lost 3 bases to trimming and J lost 2 bases, with 12 bases between them. This CDR3 region has 15 residues. CDR1 KGHDR and CDR2 SFDVKD come from the germline V gene. DNA for the CDR3: TGTGCCACCAGTGATGCGGGTGCAGGTCAAGAGACCCAGTACTTC. The encoded protein is CATSDAGAGQETQYF.

This chain connects TRBV28 to TRBJ2-4; 8 bases map to TRBD1. Trimming at V came to 3 bases and at J to 5 bases, leaving 12 bases not matched to a gene. Per the germline V gene, CDR1 is MDHEN and CDR2 is SYDVKM. This CDR3 has 17 residues. The CDR3 DNA sequence: TGTGCCAGCAGTTTGGGGCAGGGGGCCGGTTGGGAAAACATTCAGTACTTC. It is translated as CASSLGQGAGWENIQYF.

The CDR3 DNA reads as TGCGCCAGCAGCTTGGTGGGGCAGCTGCTCACCTACGAGCAGTACTTC. This encodes CASSLVGQLLTYEQYF. The rearrangement links TRBV5-1 to TRBJ2-7; the D gene is possibly TRBD1 (5 bases). The V gene's germline CDR1 is SGHRS and CDR2 YFSETQ. The V gene lost 0 bases and the J gene lost 2 bases, with 15 bases spanning the gap. The CDR3 runs to 16 residues.

J is TRBJ1-4 and V is TRBV2; D gene unclear. V shed 5 bases and J shed 0 bases, with 10 bases lying between them. CDR1 SNHLY and CDR2 FYNNEI come from the germline V gene. CDR3 length: 15 amino acids. Here the CDR3 reads CASSRVAATNEKLFF. DNA of the CDR3: TGTGCCAGCAGTCGCGTGGCGGCAACTAATGAAAAACTGTTTTTT.

CDR3 amino acids: CASNIGPGVMDTEAFF. The DNA of the CDR3 is TGTGCCAGCAACATTGGGCCCGGGGTAATGGACACTGAAGCTTTCTTT. V is TRBV27 and J is TRBJ1-1; D call uncertain. Germline V CDR1 and CDR2: MNHEY, SMNVEV (reference sequence). The CDR3 sequence is 16 residues long. Trimming took off 7 bases at V and 3 bases at J, with 21 bases between the two ends.

The chain joins TRBV28 to TRBJ2-7, with 8 nucleotides matching TRBD2. This CDR3 is 16 amino acids long. Germline CDR1 MDHEN, CDR2 SYDVKM. Germline trimming cut 7 bases from V and 3 bases from J; bases unmatched to any gene: 14. The CDR3 DNA follows: TGTGCCAGCACCACCATGTCCGGGACTAGTGGCTACGAGCAGTACTTC. Protein: CASTTMSGTSGYEQYF.

The rearrangement links TRBV20-1 to TRBJ2-7, with TRBD2 identical over 9 bases. This CDR3 is built from 15 residues. Trimming took 3 bases from V and 0 from J; bases not matched to a gene: 6. Germline loops: CDR1 DFQATT, CDR2 SNEGSKA (reference sequence). DNA of the CDR3: TGCAGTGCTAGTCGGGCGGGAGGGCCCTCCTACGAGCAGTACTTC. Translating it yields CSASRAGGPSYEQYF.

CDR3 nucleotide sequence: TGTGCCAGCAGCTTCTCTCTTAGACAGGACCCACCGGATACGCAGTATTTT. Residues: CASSFSLRQDPPDTQYF. V gene TRBV9 combines with J gene TRBJ2-3; tentative D call: TRBD1 (6 bases). Trimming took 4 bases from V and 6 from J, leaving 24 bases between them. The CDR3 sequence is 17 residues long. From germline, CDR1 is SGDLS and CDR2 YYNGEE.

The chain's CDR3 is CASSQSRQGGAVNTEAFF. Written as DNA, the CDR3 is TGCGCCAGCAGTCAATCTCGACAGGGGGGTGCGGTGAACACTGAAGCTTTCTTT. The chain has TRBV23-1 and TRBJ1-1, with 9 bases aligning to TRBD1. TRBV23-1 has ORF status, its function being uncertain. This CDR3 has 18 amino acids. The V segment lost 0 bases and the J segment 0 bases; nucleotides outside the gene matches: 8.

Only one count was recorded for this clone. The V call is TRBV28, the J call TRBJ2-5; D remains ambiguous. The CDR3 totals 14 residues. Germline V gene sequence: CDR1 MDHEN, CDR2 SYDVKM. The germline V and J ends were trimmed by 5 bases and 5 bases, with 15 bases remaining between them. Here the CDR3 DNA reads TGTGCCAGCAGTGTAAGTCTAGGCCGGGAGACCCAGTACTTC. Protein product: CASSVSLGRETQYF.

The V call is TRBV28, the J call TRBJ2-1, with 10 bases aligning to TRBD1. Trimming took 6 bases from V and 7 from J; bases not matched to a gene: 9. The CDR3 extends over 15 amino acids. The germline V gene has CDR1 MDHEN and CDR2 SYDVKM. The CDR3, as DNA: TGTGCCAGCAGCCTGGGACAGGGGTTCAGGAATGAGCAGTTCTTC. Its translation: CASSLGQGFRNEQFF.

Of note for this clone: Different DNA sequences within this sample yield the same CDR3. The rearrangement links TRBV9 to TRBJ2-5, with D possibly matching TRBD2 (6 bases). The CDR3 runs to 14 residues. The V end was cut by 2 bases, the J end by 1 base, with 9 bases between. Germline V gives CDR1 SGDLS, CDR2 YYNGEE. The CDR3 sequence is CASSVSGSQETQYF. In DNA, the CDR3 is TGTGCCAGCAGCGTTAGCGGATCCCAAGAGACCCAGTACTTC.

This clone has more than one count but fewer than ten. This chain uses TRBV7-6 with TRBJ1-2; 10 bases line up with TRBD1. This CDR3 region has 15 residues. Germline lookup yields CDR1 SGHVS and CDR2 FNYEAQ. The trim removed 5 bases at V and 0 bases at J, leaving 3 bases unmatched. The CDR3 protein is CASSPGTGANYGYTF. Written as DNA, the CDR3 is TGTGCCAGCAGCCCTGGGACAGGGGCTAACTATGGCTACACCTTC. Full variable domain (rest looked up from reference TRBV7-6 and TRBJ1-2): GAGVSQSPRYKVTKRGQDVALRCDPISGHVSLYWYRQALGQGPEFLTYFNYEAQQDKSGLPNDRFSAERPEGSISTLTIQRTEQRDSAMYRCASSPGTGANYGYTFGSGTRLTVV.

This clone appeared a few times. The chain recombines TRBV5-6 with TRBJ2-3; 9 bases fit TRBD2. This CDR3 has 17 amino acids. Germline V lookup: CDR1 SGHDT, CDR2 YYEEEE. The J segment lost 2 bases and the V segment lost 2 bases, leaving 9 bases of the junction unmatched. The CDR3 coding sequence is TGTGCCAGCAGCTTATGGATTAGCGGGGGTTTCACAGATACGCAGTATTTT. It translates to CASSLWISGGFTDTQYF.

The rearrangement links TRBV15 to TRBJ1-5; the D is unclear. Trimming took off 3 bases at V and 0 bases at J, with 9 bases between the two ends. CDR3 size: 15 residues. CDR1 LNHNV and CDR2 YYDKDF come from the germline V gene (reference sequence). DNA for the CDR3: TGTGCCACCAGCAGCGAGAGGTTTAGCAATCAGCCCCAGCATTTT. Residues: CATSSERFSNQPQHF.